The rows below give T cell receptor beta chains drawn from one sample of a study of post-analysis software for immune sequencing data. TCRdb re-analysed the PCR reads in MiXCR, keeping a single row per CDR3 protein. The repertoire holds roughly 580,000 distinct CDR3 sequences, with 44% as singletons. Sequences were obtained from blood. Source of these receptors: a girl aged 5-17 years with multiple sclerosis. Both conserved end residues are part of each CDR3. The D gene is left open where the match is weak. Only part of the rows carry a size: once, few, many, or a class if the clone is expanded.

abundance: medium-sized
v_gene: TRBV12-3/TRBV12-4
d_gene: NA
j_gene: TRBJ2-7
CDR3aa: CASSSPPGDEQYF
CDR3nt: TGTGCCAGCAGTTCCCCACCGGGGGACGAGCAGTACTTC

abundance: NA
v_gene: TRBV5-6
d_gene: NA
j_gene: TRBJ2-5
CDR3aa: CASSPLPSGYNQETQYF
CDR3nt: TGTGCCAGCAGCCCCCTCCCGTCAGGGTATAATCAAGAGACCCAGTACTTC

abundance: NA
v_gene: TRBV7-9
d_gene: NA
j_gene: TRBJ1-2
CDR3aa: CASSLKNYGYTF
CDR3nt: TGTGCCAGCAGCTTGAAGAACTATGGCTACACCTTC

abundance: few
v_gene: TRBV7-9
d_gene: TRBD1
j_gene: TRBJ2-6
CDR3aa: CASSVPGTGSDGGANVLTF
CDR3nt: TGTGCCAGCAGCGTACCCGGGACAGGATCAGATGGTGGGGCCAACGTCCTGACTTTC

abundance: few
v_gene: TRBV7-9
d_gene: NA
j_gene: TRBJ2-7
CDR3aa: CASSPVEYYEQYF
CDR3nt: TGTGCCAGCAGCCCCGTTGAATACTACGAGCAGTACTTC

abundance: NA
v_gene: TRBV6-1
d_gene: TRBD1
j_gene: TRBJ1-4
CDR3aa: CASGDTNRGGNEKLFF
CDR3nt: TGTGCCAGCGGTGATACAAACAGGGGAGGTAATGAAAAACTGTTTTTT

abundance: NA
v_gene: TRBV7-2
d_gene: TRBD2
j_gene: TRBJ2-1
CDR3aa: CASSAGGYNEQFF
CDR3nt: TGTGCCAGCAGTGCGGGAGGCTACAATGAGCAGTTCTTC

abundance: few
v_gene: TRBV3-1
d_gene: NA
j_gene: TRBJ2-1
CDR3aa: CASSQGRDEQFF
CDR3nt: TGTGCCAGCAGTCAGGGGAGGGATGAGCAGTTCTTC

abundance: NA
v_gene: TRBV7-6
d_gene: TRBD1
j_gene: TRBJ2-7
CDR3aa: CASSSEQGAVSYEQYF
CDR3nt: TGTGCCAGCAGCTCTGAACAGGGGGCTGTTTCCTACGAGCAGTACTTC

abundance: NA
v_gene: TRBV20-1
d_gene: TRBD1
j_gene: TRBJ2-6
CDR3aa: CSAPGTGGSGANVLTF
CDR3nt: TGCAGTGCCCCCGGGACAGGGGGCTCTGGGGCCAACGTCCTGACTTTC

abundance: few
v_gene: TRBV12-3/TRBV12-4
d_gene: TRBD1
j_gene: TRBJ1-2
CDR3aa: CASTMTGNYGYTF
CDR3nt: TGTGCCAGCACCATGACAGGGAACTATGGCTACACCTTC

abundance: NA
v_gene: TRBV4-1
d_gene: TRBD1
j_gene: TRBJ1-2
CDR3aa: CASSQGKGARWYGYTF
CDR3nt: TGCGCCAGCAGCCAAGGGAAGGGGGCAAGGTGGTATGGCTACACCTTC

abundance: NA
v_gene: TRBV5-1
d_gene: NA
j_gene: TRBJ2-7
CDR3aa: CASSRPRGGVYEQYF
CDR3nt: TGCGCCAGCAGCCGACCCAGGGGAGGCGTCTACGAGCAGTACTTC

abundance: NA
v_gene: TRBV5-1
d_gene: TRBD1
j_gene: TRBJ1-1
CDR3aa: CASSEPLRDRDTEAFF
CDR3nt: TGCGCCAGCAGCGAACCACTCCGGGACAGAGACACTGAAGCTTTCTTT

abundance: few
v_gene: TRBV4-1
d_gene: NA
j_gene: TRBJ2-7
CDR3aa: CASSQGTIYNEQYF
CDR3nt: TGCGCCAGCAGCCAAGGGACAATTTACAATGAGCAGTACTTC

abundance: NA
v_gene: TRBV11-2
d_gene: TRBD1
j_gene: TRBJ2-1
CDR3aa: CASSRPRGQGKQFF
CDR3nt: TGTGCCAGCAGCCGCCCGCGGGGACAGGGGAAGCAGTTCTTC

abundance: NA
v_gene: TRBV5-5
d_gene: NA
j_gene: TRBJ2-2
CDR3aa: CASSFLIGGTGELFF
CDR3nt: TGTGCCAGCAGCTTTTTAATAGGGGGCACCGGGGAGCTGTTTTTT

abundance: NA
v_gene: TRBV2
d_gene: NA
j_gene: TRBJ2-3
CDR3aa: CASRERGTYTDTQYF
CDR3nt: TGTGCCAGCAGGGAGAGGGGTACTTACACAGATACGCAGTATTTT

abundance: NA
v_gene: TRBV12-3/TRBV12-4
d_gene: NA
j_gene: TRBJ2-1
CDR3aa: CASSFVWDEQFF
CDR3nt: TGTGCCAGCAGTTTTGTTTGGGATGAGCAGTTCTTC

abundance: few
v_gene: TRBV6-5
d_gene: NA
j_gene: TRBJ2-3
CDR3aa: CASSPHDTDTQYF
CDR3nt: TGTGCCAGCAGTCCCCATGACACAGATACGCAGTATTTT

abundance: NA
v_gene: TRBV12-3/TRBV12-4
d_gene: NA
j_gene: TRBJ2-1
CDR3aa: CASSSRGAGCYEQFF
CDR3nt: TGTGCCAGCAGCTCTCGTGGGGCAGGGTGCTATGAGCAGTTCTTC

abundance: NA
v_gene: TRBV10-3
d_gene: TRBD2
j_gene: TRBJ2-1
CDR3aa: CATTISTSGGGIEQFF
CDR3nt: TGCGCCACCACAATCTCAACTAGCGGGGGCGGCATCGAGCAGTTCTTC